A single sample is the source of the 30 T cell receptor beta chains below, sequenced in a study of monozygotic twins with inflammatory bowel disease. TCRdb reworked the 5' RACE reads into one entry per CDR3 protein, no DNA. In all, the sample yields about 380,000 distinct CDR3 sequences. Material: blood. Receptors were obtained from a human donor with ulcerative colitis or Crohn's disease, or a healthy co-twin of an affected twin (not recorded which).

CDR3 residues: CSARVGQFINYGYTF. The J gene is TRBJ1-2, the V gene TRBV20-1; there is no DNA to check the TCRdb D call of TRBD1. The V gene's germline CDR1 is DFQATT and CDR2 SNEGSKA (reference sequence). The CDR3 consists of 15 residues.

The rearrangement joins TRBV2 to TRBJ2-3; TCRdb's D gene call, TRBD2, goes unchecked for lack of DNA. This CDR3 has 16 residues. The germline CDR1 and CDR2 sequences are SNHLY and FYNNEI. This CDR3 is CASSETSGGPTDTQYF.

This chain uses TRBV11-3 with TRBJ2-1; absent DNA, TCRdb's TRBD1 call cannot be checked. CDR3 length equals 15 residues. The germline V gene encodes CDR1 SGHNT and CDR2 YENEEA. This chain's CDR3 is CASSLRQGNDNEQFF.

The V call is TRBV9, the J call TRBJ2-3; TCRdb picks TRBD1, but there is no DNA to check that call. The germline V gene encodes CDR1 SGDLS and CDR2 YYNGEE. The CDR3 consists of 14 residues. The CDR3 here is CASSARGRSDTQYF.

This sequence joins TRBV18 and TRBJ2-7. This CDR3 is 16 amino acids long. CDR1 and CDR2 (germline): KGHSH, LQKENI. The CDR3 region is CASSPNQVQKSYEQYF.

V is TRBV5-1 and J is TRBJ2-1. Germline V lookup: CDR1 SGHRS, CDR2 YFSETQ. The CDR3 is made up of 12 amino acids. CDR3 sequence reads: CASTETYNEQFF.

The genes are TRBV12-3 or TRBV12-4 and TRBJ2-5; the TCRdb D gene call, TRBD2, has no DNA to confirm it. This CDR3 contains 17 residues. CDR3 loop: CASTLGVSGGPQETQYF.

The chain is built from TRBV5-6 and TRBJ2-3; TCRdb calls TRBD2, which cannot be checked without DNA. The length of the CDR3 is 17 residues. Germline values: CDR1 SGHDT, CDR2 YYEEEE. The CDR3 protein is CASSSLASGEIADTQYF.

The J gene is TRBJ1-4, the V gene TRBV5-5. Germline lookup yields CDR1 SGHKS and CDR2 YYEKEE (reference sequence). This CDR3 is 16 amino acids long. The CDR3 reads CASSLSRGFALEKLFF.

The chain is built from TRBV6-6 and TRBJ1-1; TCRdb indicates TRBD1, and absent DNA this call remains unverified. The germline V gene encodes CDR1 MNHNY and CDR2 SVGAGI (reference sequence). CDR3 size: 13 residues. CDR3 sequence reads: CASSSPRGTEAFF.

The chain recombines TRBV29-1 with TRBJ2-7. The V gene's germline CDR1 is SQVTM and CDR2 ANQGSEA. The CDR3 contains 13 residues. The CDR3 loop reads CSVVVGASYGQYF.

The rearrangement joins TRBV30 to TRBJ2-1; TCRdb's assignment of TRBD1 cannot be checked, as there is no DNA. The CDR3 length is 15 residues. Germline V lookup: CDR1 GTSNPN, CDR2 SVGIG (reference sequence). CDR3 amino acids: CAWSVFGDSYNEQFF.

V is TRBV7-9 and J is TRBJ2-5; the D call of TRBD1 rests on TCRdb alone, since no DNA is present to check it. This CDR3 spans 17 amino acids. Germline assignment: CDR1 SEHNR and CDR2 FQNEAQ (reference sequence). This CDR3 reads CASSSMGDRYLQETQYF.

CDR3: CASSEGDEVEEKLFF. The chain has TRBV9 and TRBJ1-4. Germline V gene lookup returns CDR1 SGDLS and CDR2 YYNGEE. This CDR3 comprises 15 residues.

The rearrangement joins TRBV11-2 to TRBJ2-3; as DNA is missing, the TRBD2 call by TCRdb cannot be tested. Germline V CDR1 and CDR2: SGHAT, FQNNGV. The CDR3 runs to 19 residues. CDR3 in amino acids: CASSLVGLAGGPLTDTQYF. Looking up the rest from reference TRBV11-2 and TRBJ2-3 gives the full variable domain: EAGVAQSPRYKIIEKRQSVAFWCNPISGHATLYWYQQILGQGPKLLIQFQNNGVVDDSQLPKDRFSAERLKGVDSTLKIQPAKLEDSAVYLCASSLVGLAGGPLTDTQYFGPGTRLTVL.

The CDR3: CASGLGQGGLYEQYF. This chain uses TRBV12-5 with TRBJ2-7; TCRdb picks TRBD1, but there is no DNA to check that call. Germline V gives CDR1 LGHNT, CDR2 FRNRAP. There are 15 residues in the CDR3.

The rearrangement uses TRBV19 and TRBJ2-3; the TCRdb D gene call, TRBD1, has no DNA to confirm it. CDR3 length: 18 residues. The V gene's germline CDR1 is LNHDA and CDR2 SQIVND (reference sequence). This CDR3 reads CASSIGPTRGPGTDTQYF.

CDR3 sequence reads: CASSLFREYSPLHF. This sequence joins TRBV7-2 and TRBJ1-6. Germline assignment: CDR1 SGHTA and CDR2 FQGNSA. The CDR3 consists of 14 residues.

This chain connects TRBV18 to TRBJ1-1; TCRdb names TRBD1, which stays unverified in the absence of DNA. CDR1 KGHSH and CDR2 LQKENI come from the germline V gene. The length of the CDR3 is 14 residues. This chain's CDR3 is CASSPDREETEAFF.

The CDR3: CASSVEIMTDTQYF. The chain links TRBV9 to TRBJ2-3. CDR3 length: 14 amino acids. Germline values: CDR1 SGDLS, CDR2 YYNGEE.

The gene calls are TRBV11-2 and TRBJ1-6. The CDR3 is 15 amino acids. Germline CDR1 and CDR2: SGHAT and FQNNGV. The CDR3 sequence is CASSLLLTYNSPLHF.

The chain combines TRBV9 with TRBJ2-6; TCRdb designates TRBD2, a call that cannot be tested without DNA. CDR3 size: 17 residues. Germline-derived CDR1 and CDR2 are SGDLS and YYNGEE. The CDR3 sequence is CASSAGGEPSGANVLTF.

This chain joins TRBV10-3 and TRBJ2-3; TCRdb's D call, TRBD1, is unchecked because there is no DNA. Germline-derived CDR1 and CDR2 are ENHRY and SYGVKD. The CDR3 has 16 residues. The CDR3 spells CAISESSRGLVDTQYF.

J is TRBJ1-2 and V is TRBV24-1; absent DNA, TCRdb's TRBD1 call cannot be checked. This CDR3 is built from 16 residues. Germline CDR1 reads KGHDR; CDR2 reads SFDVKD. The CDR3 loop is CATSESGGTGNYGYTF.

The chain combines TRBV7-2 with TRBJ1-4; TCRdb lists TRBD1, though no DNA is available to test this call. Germline CDR1 SGHTA, CDR2 FQGNSA. This CDR3 is built from 15 residues. This CDR3 reads CASSSRDSRGEKLFF. Full variable domain (outside the CDR3, taken from reference TRBV7-2 and TRBJ1-4): GAGVSQSPSNKVTEKGKDVELRCDPISGHTALYWYRQSLGQGLEFLIYFQGNSAPDKSGLPSDRFSAERTGGSVSTLTIQRTQQEDSAVYLCASSSRDSRGEKLFFGSGTQLSVL.

The chain combines TRBV20-1 with TRBJ2-5. The length of the CDR3 is 12 residues. The germline V gene has CDR1 DFQATT and CDR2 SNEGSKA (reference sequence). CDR3 sequence: CSAPNSQETQYF.

The genes are TRBV7-2 and TRBJ1-5. The CDR3 is made up of 13 amino acids. The V gene's germline CDR1 is SGHTA and CDR2 FQGNSA. The CDR3 is CASSRDPGAPQHF.

The rearrangement joins TRBV24-1 to TRBJ2-7. Germline CDR1 is KGHDR and CDR2 is SFDVKD. The CDR3 extends over 15 amino acids. CDR3 protein: CATSDPRRGAYEQYF.

This rearrangement joins TRBV5-6 to TRBJ2-7; TCRdb's D call, TRBD1, is unchecked because there is no DNA. The germline V gene has CDR1 SGHDT and CDR2 YYEEEE. The CDR3 loop spans 16 amino acids. CDR3 sequence reads: CASSLAGTGVNYEQYF.

This chain joins TRBV20-1 and TRBJ2-2; lacking DNA, the TRBD2 call made by TCRdb goes unchecked. CDR1 is DFQATT, CDR2 SNEGSKA, per germline (reference sequence). The length of the CDR3 is 16 residues. CDR3 region: CSARDPRGGASGELFF.